Listed below are T cell receptor beta chains from one sample, sequenced in a study of technical replicates of blood from a few donors. This table comes from immunoSEQ multiplex PCR, and its TCRdb copy is limited to in-frame clones, with some not included. The sample has around 63,000 clones; about 98% are singletons. Input material: T cells isolated from PBMCs. These receptors were collected from a human donor in good health. CDR3s include the opening cysteine and the closing phenylalanine or tryptophan. Fields, in order: D gene, J gene, V gene, CDR3 DNA, CDR3 protein. A D gene is named only where the DNA matches it firmly.

>NA|TRBJ2-1|TRBV25-1
TGTGCCAGCAGTGTAATCAATGAGCAGTTCTTC
CASSVINEQFF
>NA|TRBJ1-2|TRBV9
TGTGCCAGCAGCGTAGGGGGGGGCGGCTACACCTTC
CASSVGGGGYTF
>NA|TRBJ2-1|TRBV15
TGTGCCACCGATACAGGGGGGGTGGATGAGCAGTTCTTC
CATDTGGVDEQFF
>NA|TRBJ1-2|TRBV19
TGTGCCAGTACTACGGGGGGCAGGGAACGGAACTATGGCTACACCTTC
CASTTGGRERNYGYTF
>NA|TRBJ1-1|TRBV27
TGTGCCAGCAGTTCCTTATTTAACACTGAAGCTTTCTTT
CASSSLFNTEAFF
>NA|TRBJ1-2|TRBV27
TGTGCCAGCAGTTTATCTATTGGGGGGGGGTATGGCTACACCTTC
CASSLSIGGGYGYTF
>NA|TRBJ2-7|TRBV27
TGTGCCAGCAGTTTCGGGGTTAACTACGAGCAGTACTTC
CASSFGVNYEQYF
>TRBD1|TRBJ1-5|TRBV5-6
TGTGCCAGCAGCTTGGCGGGACAGGGTCATCAGCCCCAGCATTTT
CASSLAGQGHQPQHF
>NA|TRBJ2-7|TRBV7-6
TGTGCCAGCAGCTCAATAGGGGGGGGGCACTACGAGCAGTACTTC
CASSSIGGGHYEQYF
>NA|TRBJ1-2|TRBV29-1
TGCAGCGTTTCCAGGGGCGAGAGCTACACCTTC
CSVSRGESYTF
>NA|TRBJ2-7|TRBV11-3
TGTGCCAGCAGCTCACTTGTTTCCTACGAGCAGTACTTC
CASSSLVSYEQYF
>TRBD1|TRBJ1-2|TRBV2
TGTGCCAGCAGTGGGGACAGATGGTTGGATGGCTACACCTTC
CASSGDRWLDGYTF
>NA|TRBJ2-1|TRBV4-1
TGCGCCAGCAGCTCACACAACTACAATGAGCAGTTCTTC
CASSSHNYNEQFF
>TRBD2|TRBJ2-3|TRBV7-3
TGTGCCAGCAGCTTGAACGGGGGGGCGTCAGATACGCAGTATTTT
CASSLNGGASDTQYF
>NA|TRBJ2-1|TRBV29-1
TGCAGCGTTGAAACTTATAAGCGGGCCCATGAGCAGTTCTTC
CSVETYKRAHEQFF
>TRBD2|TRBJ2-7|TRBV7-6
TGTGCCAGCAGCTCGGGACTAGCGGGAGTAGAACCATGGTTC
CASSSGLAGVEPWF
>NA|TRBJ1-1|TRBV9
TGTGCCACTCCCCGCGGGGGGGTGAACACTGAAGCTTTCTTT
CATPRGGVNTEAFF
>NA|TRBJ2-3|TRBV6-5
TGTGCCAGCAGTTATTCGGCGGCTAGCACAGATACGCAGTATTTT
CASSYSAASTDTQYF
>NA|TRBJ2-1|TRBV6-5
TGTGCCAGCAGTTACGGGGTATCGGGAGTCCGGCAGTTCTTC
CASSYGVSGVRQFF
>TRBD1|TRBJ2-1|TRBV2
TGTGCCAGCAGTGAAAGGGGATTGACAGGGAATGAGCAGTTCTTC
CASSERGLTGNEQFF
>NA|TRBJ2-3|TRBV30
TGTGCCTGGAGTTTGGCCGCCGATACGCAGTATTTT
CAWSLAADTQYF
>TRBD2|TRBJ2-7|TRBV7-6
TGTGCCAGCAACCTTCGGGGGGACTCCTACGAGCAGTACTTC
CASNLRGDSYEQYF
>TRBD1|TRBJ1-2|TRBV10-3
TGTGCCATCAGTGAGCCTTGGGACAGCGTGAACTATGGCTACACCTTC
CAISEPWDSVNYGYTF
>TRBD2|TRBJ2-7|TRBV7-2
TGTGCCAGCAGCTTAGGCGGGAGCGGGAGGGTGGGATACGAGCAGTACTTC
CASSLGGSGRVGYEQYF